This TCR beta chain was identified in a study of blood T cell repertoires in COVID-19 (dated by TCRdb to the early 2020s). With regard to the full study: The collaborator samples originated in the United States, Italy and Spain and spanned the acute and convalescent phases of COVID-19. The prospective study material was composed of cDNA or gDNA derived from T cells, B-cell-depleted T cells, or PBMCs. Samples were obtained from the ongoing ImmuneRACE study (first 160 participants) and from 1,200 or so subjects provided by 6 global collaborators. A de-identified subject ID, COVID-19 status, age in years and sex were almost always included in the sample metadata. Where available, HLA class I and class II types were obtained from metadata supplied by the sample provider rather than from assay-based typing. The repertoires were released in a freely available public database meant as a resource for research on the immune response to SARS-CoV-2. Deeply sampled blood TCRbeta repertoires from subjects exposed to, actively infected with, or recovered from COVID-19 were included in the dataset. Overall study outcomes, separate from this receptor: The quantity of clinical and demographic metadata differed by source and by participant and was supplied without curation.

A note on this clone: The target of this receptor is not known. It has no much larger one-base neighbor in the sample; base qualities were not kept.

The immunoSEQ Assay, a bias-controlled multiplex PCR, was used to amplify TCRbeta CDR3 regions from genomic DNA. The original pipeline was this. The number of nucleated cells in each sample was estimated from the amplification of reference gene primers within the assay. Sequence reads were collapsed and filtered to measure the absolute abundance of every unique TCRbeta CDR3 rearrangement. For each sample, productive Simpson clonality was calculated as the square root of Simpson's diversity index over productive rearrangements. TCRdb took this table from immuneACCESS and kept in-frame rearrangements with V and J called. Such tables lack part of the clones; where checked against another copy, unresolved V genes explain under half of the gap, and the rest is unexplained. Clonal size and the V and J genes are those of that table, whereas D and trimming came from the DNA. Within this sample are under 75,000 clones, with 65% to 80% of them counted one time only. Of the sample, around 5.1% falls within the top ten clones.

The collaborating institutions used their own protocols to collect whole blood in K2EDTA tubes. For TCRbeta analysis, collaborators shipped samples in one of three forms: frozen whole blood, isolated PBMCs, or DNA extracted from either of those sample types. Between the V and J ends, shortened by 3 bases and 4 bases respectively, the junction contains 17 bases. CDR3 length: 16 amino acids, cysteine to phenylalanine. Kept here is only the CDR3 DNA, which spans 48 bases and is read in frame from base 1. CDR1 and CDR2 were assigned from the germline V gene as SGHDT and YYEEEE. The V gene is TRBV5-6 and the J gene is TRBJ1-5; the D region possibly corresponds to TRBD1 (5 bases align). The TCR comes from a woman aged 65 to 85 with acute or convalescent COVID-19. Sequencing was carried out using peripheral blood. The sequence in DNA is TGTGCCAGCAGCTCCGTAAGAATCGGGGGAAATCAGCCCCAGCATTTT. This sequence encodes CASSSVRIGGNQPQHF.